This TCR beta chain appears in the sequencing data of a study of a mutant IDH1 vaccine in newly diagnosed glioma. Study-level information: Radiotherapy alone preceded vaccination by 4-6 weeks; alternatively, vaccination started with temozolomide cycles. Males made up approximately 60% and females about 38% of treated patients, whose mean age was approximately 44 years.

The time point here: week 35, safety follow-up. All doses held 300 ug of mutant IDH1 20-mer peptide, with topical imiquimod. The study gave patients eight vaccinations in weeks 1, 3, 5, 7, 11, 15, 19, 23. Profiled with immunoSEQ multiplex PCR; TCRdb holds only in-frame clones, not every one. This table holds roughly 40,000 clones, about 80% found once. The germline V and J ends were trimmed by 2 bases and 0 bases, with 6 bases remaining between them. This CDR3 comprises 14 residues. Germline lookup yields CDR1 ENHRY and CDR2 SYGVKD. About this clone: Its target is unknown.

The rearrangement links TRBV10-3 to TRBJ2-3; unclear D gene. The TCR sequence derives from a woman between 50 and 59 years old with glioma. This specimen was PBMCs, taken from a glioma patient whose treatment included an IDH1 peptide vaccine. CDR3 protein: CAISEGPSTDTQYF. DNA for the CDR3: TGTGCCATCAGTGAGGGGCCTAGCACAGATACGCAGTATTTT.